Reported below is one T cell receptor beta chain. This sample was included in a study of blood T cell repertoires in COVID-19. CDR3 length equals 11 residues. V lost 6 bases to trimming and J lost 0 bases, with 3 bases between them. Germline V gene data show CDR1 as MNHEY and CDR2 as SVGAGI. TCRdb keeps only in-frame clones here, not all; method: immunoSEQ multiplex PCR. This table has about 41,000 clones, about 86% appearing once. The V and J genes are TRBV6-5 and TRBJ2-7; D is unresolved. The sequence derives from a woman older than 75 with active or convalescent COVID-19. The sample comprised peripheral blood. The CDR3 loop is CASSFSYEQYF. CDR3 in DNA: TGTGCCAGCAGCTTCTCCTACGAGCAGTACTTC.